This T cell receptor beta chain was observed in a study of blood T cell repertoires in COVID-19. This CDR3 comprises 15 residues. The V gene lost 2 bases and the J gene lost 4 bases, with 14 bases spanning the gap. Germline CDR1 is KGHSH and CDR2 is LQKENI. The method was immunoSEQ multiplex PCR; TCRdb's version includes in-frame clones alone and lacks a portion of them. Among a few hundred thousand clones, approximately 87% were seen once, and the ten largest hold 3.1%. The J gene is TRBJ1-2, the V gene TRBV18, with no clear D. The clonotype comes from a woman aged 45-59 years in a cohort exposed to, infected with or recovered from COVID-19 (not recorded which). The sample comprised PBMCs or T cells enriched from blood (not recorded which). The CDR3 region has the DNA TGTGCCAGCTCACCAAGTCGTCTGGCCAGCTATGGCTACACCTTC. Amino acid sequence: CASSPSRLASYGYTF.